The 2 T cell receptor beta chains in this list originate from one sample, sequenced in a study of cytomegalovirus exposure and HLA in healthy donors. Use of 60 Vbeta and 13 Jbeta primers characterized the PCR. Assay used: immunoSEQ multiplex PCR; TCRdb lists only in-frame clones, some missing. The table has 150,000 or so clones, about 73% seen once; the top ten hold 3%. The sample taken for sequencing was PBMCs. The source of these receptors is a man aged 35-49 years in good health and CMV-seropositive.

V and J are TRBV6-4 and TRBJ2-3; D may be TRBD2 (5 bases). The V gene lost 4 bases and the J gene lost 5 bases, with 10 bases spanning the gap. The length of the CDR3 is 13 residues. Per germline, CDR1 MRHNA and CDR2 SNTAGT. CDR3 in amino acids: CASSVSAEDTQYF. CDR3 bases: TGTGCCAGCAGTGTGTCAGCGGAAGATACGCAGTATTTT.

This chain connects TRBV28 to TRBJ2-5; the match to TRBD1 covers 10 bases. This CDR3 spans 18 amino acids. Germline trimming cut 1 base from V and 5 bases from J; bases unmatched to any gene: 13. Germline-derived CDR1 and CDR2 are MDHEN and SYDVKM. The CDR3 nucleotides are TGTGCCAGCAGTTTATTAGGACAGGGGGTAGGTTTAGGGGAGACCCAGTACTTC. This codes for CASSLLGQGVGLGETQYF.